This TCR beta chain was captured by sequencing in a study of T cell responses to AZD1222 COVID-19 vaccine. CDR3 size: 13 residues. Germline-derived CDR1 and CDR2 are LNHDA and SQIVND (reference sequence). V lost 7 bases, J lost 8 bases, and 17 bases lay in between. TCRdb's copy holds only in-frame clones and misses some; the assay was immunoSEQ multiplex PCR. In the table there are about 67,000 clones, about four fifths of which are singletons. J is TRBJ1-2 and V is TRBV19; D unresolved. This TCR came from an adult who received the AZD1222 COVID-19 vaccine. The sequenced sample was peripheral blood, obtained 28 days after the second AZD1222 dose. The CDR3 DNA follows: TGTGCCAGTAAAATAGCTACCTTCGGGGGCTACACCTTC. The encoded protein is CASKIATFGGYTF.